This TCR beta chain derives from a study of OX40 agonist ivuxolimab in advanced cancers. Study-level points and caveats: Averaged across samples, CD8+ T cells carried more expanded clones than CD4+ did.

Many counts were recorded for this clone. The antigen remains unidentified. On cycle 4 day 1 and cycle 7 day 1, as well as at baseline, blood was sampled. Produced via immunoSEQ multiplex PCR; TCRdb's table is partial and in-frame only. The sample has fewer than 120,000 clones, roughly nine tenths seen once. This TCR came from an adult with an advanced solid tumor such as melanoma, head and neck, liver or kidney cancer. The sequencing here drew on CD4+ or CD8+ T cells sorted from blood, taken in a trial of the OX40 agonist ivuxolimab.

The CDR3 protein is CASRPGGAPNYGYTF. CDR3 in DNA: TGCGCCAGCAGGCCCGGGGGGGCTCCTAACTATGGCTACACCTTC. V is TRBV5-1 and J is TRBJ1-2, with D tentatively TRBD1 (6 bases). CDR1 SGHRS and CDR2 YFSETQ come from the germline V gene. The CDR3 loop spans 15 amino acids. Trimming cost V 5 bases and J 0 bases, with 14 bases left between them.